The next 15 T cell receptor beta chains were all read from a single sample in a study of shared clonotypes between healthy human individuals. Method: immunoSEQ multiplex PCR; TCRdb's copy keeps in-frame clones and lacks some. The sample has over a million clones; over 95% are singletons. The sample was naive CD4+ T cells sorted from blood. Stated subset: CD45RA+ positively selected. These receptors originate from a man under 40 in good health.

The chain's CDR3 is CASSQEGSLREQFF. In DNA form, the CDR3 reads TGCGCCAGCAGCCAAGAAGGGTCTCTCAGGGAGCAGTTCTTC. The rearrangement joins TRBV4-1 to TRBJ2-1; D remains ambiguous. V was clipped by 0 bases and J by 10 bases, with 13 bases between them. Germline CDR1 and CDR2: MGHRA and YSYEKL. The CDR3 runs to 14 residues.

A remark on this clone: Other nucleotide sequences from this sample produce the same CDR3. Here the CDR3 reads CSVVGSSYEQYF. The CDR3 bases are TGCAGCGTTGTAGGTTCTAGCTACGAGCAGTACTTC. The chain uses TRBV29-1 and TRBJ2-7, with D unclear. Trimming removed 4 bases from V and 3 bases from J, with 10 bases in between. Germline assignment: CDR1 SQVTM and CDR2 ANQGSEA. CDR3 length: 12 residues.

The chain has TRBV2 and TRBJ2-1, with 8 bases lining up with TRBD2. The V segment lost 2 bases and the J segment 6 bases; nucleotides outside the gene matches: 6. This CDR3 has 15 amino acids. Germline lookup yields CDR1 SNHLY and CDR2 FYNNEI. CDR3: CASSESGLAANEQFF. In nucleotides, the CDR3 is TGTGCCAGCAGTGAATCTGGACTAGCAGCCAATGAGCAGTTCTTC.

The chain is built from TRBV28 and TRBJ2-7, with 9 nucleotides matching TRBD2. With 8 bases clipped from V and 5 bases from J, the junction kept 10 bases outside the gene matches. The CDR3 contains 14 residues. In germline, CDR1 is MDHEN, CDR2 SYDVKM. CDR3 residues: CASLTAGGPHEQYF. CDR3 DNA: TGTGCCAGCCTAACGGCGGGAGGGCCTCACGAGCAGTACTTC. Full variable domain (rest looked up from reference TRBV28 and TRBJ2-7): DVKVTQSSRYLVKRTGEKVFLECVQDMDHENMFWYRQDPGLGLRLIYFSYDVKMKEKGDIPEGYSVSREKKERFSLILESASTNQTSMYLCASLTAGGPHEQYFGPGTRLTVT.

This chain joins TRBV4-1 and TRBJ2-5, with D perhaps being TRBD1 or TRBD2 (5 bases each). This CDR3 contains 13 residues. V was pared by 1 base and J by 7 bases, with 10 bases between. Germline V lookup: CDR1 MGHRA, CDR2 YSYEKL. The CDR3 region is CASSQAGSGTQYF. In DNA, the CDR3 is TGCGCCAGCAGCCAAGCAGGGAGTGGGACCCAGTACTTC.

The J gene is TRBJ2-1, the V gene TRBV28; possibly TRBD2 for D (6 bases). The CDR3 consists of 15 residues. Deletions cut 2 bases from V and 6 bases from J, with 14 bases between. CDR1 is MDHEN, CDR2 SYDVKM, per germline. CDR3 region: CASSLAGTFANEQFF. CDR3 nucleotides: TGTGCCAGCAGTTTAGCGGGGACCTTTGCCAATGAGCAGTTCTTC.

This sequence joins TRBV5-1 and TRBJ2-1, with unresolved D. V shed 4 bases and J shed 0 bases, with 14 bases lying between them. The CDR3 has 16 residues. Looked up from germline, CDR1 is SGHRS and CDR2 is YFSETQ. Here the CDR3 DNA reads TGCGCCAGCAGCCTCACCCTGACAAGCTCCTACAATGAGCAGTTCTTC. Protein product: CASSLTLTSSYNEQFF.

The chain joins TRBV7-9 to TRBJ2-7, with 8 bases matching TRBD1. The CDR3 is 15 amino acids. After removal of 4 bases from V and 6 bases from J, the junction contained 11 bases not matched to a gene. Germline values: CDR1 SEHNR, CDR2 FQNEAQ (reference sequence). The CDR3 protein is CASSSSRGQGREQYF. The CDR3 region has the DNA TGTGCCAGCAGCTCAAGCCGAGGACAGGGTCGCGAGCAGTACTTC.

This clone was seen just once. This chain links TRBV2 with TRBJ1-1; D not certain. The CDR3 runs to 11 residues. V was shortened by 2 bases and J by 5 bases, with 3 bases between the two germline ends. Germline CDR1 and CDR2: SNHLY and FYNNEI. Here the CDR3 DNA reads TGTGCCAGCAGTGAAATGACTGAAGCTTTCTTT. The encoded protein is CASSEMTEAFF.

The chain employs TRBV7-8 and TRBJ1-5; D call uncertain. CDR3 size: 15 residues. Germline values: CDR1 SGHVS, CDR2 FQNEAQ. The germline V and J ends were trimmed by 2 bases and 4 bases, with 12 bases remaining between them. The CDR3 sequence is CASSLTRDLNQPQHF. For the CDR3, the DNA is TGTGCCAGCAGCTTAACGAGGGATTTAAATCAGCCCCAGCATTTT.

The chain carries TRBV28 and TRBJ2-4; D remains unclear. Germline values: CDR1 MDHEN, CDR2 SYDVKM. The V and J ends lost 6 bases and 5 bases respectively, with 11 bases between them. CDR3 length: 13 amino acids. The CDR3 DNA follows: TGTGCCAGCAGGGCGGTTGGGGAAAACATTCAGTACTTC. Its protein product is CASRAVGENIQYF.

The V call is TRBV7-2, the J call TRBJ2-7; D gene unclear. Germline V gene sequence: CDR1 SGHTA, CDR2 FQGNSA. V was pared by 0 bases and J by 4 bases, with 13 bases between. This CDR3 has 15 amino acids. CDR3 sequence (DNA): TGTGCCAGCAGCTTAGCTGGGAAATTTACGTACGAGCAGTACTTC. Translation gives CASSLAGKFTYEQYF.

This chain links TRBV5-4 with TRBJ2-7; D remains ambiguous. Germline CDR1 and CDR2: SGHNT and YYREEE (reference sequence). V was trimmed by 4 bases and J by 3 bases, leaving 14 bases between them. The CDR3 runs 14 residues. The CDR3 region has the DNA TGTGCCAGCAGCGAAGCCGGAGTTTACTACGAGCAGTACTTC. Protein product: CASSEAGVYYEQYF.

V gene TRBV9 combines with J gene TRBJ2-1; TRBD2 matches at 12 bases. The junction had 17 bases not matched to a gene; V was cut back by 0 bases and J by 7 bases. Germline CDR1 SGDLS, CDR2 YYNGEE. This CDR3 is built from 20 residues. The CDR3: CASSVGAGRTSGILWNEQFF. The CDR3 nucleotides read TGTGCCAGCAGCGTAGGCGCGGGGAGGACTAGCGGGATATTATGGAATGAGCAGTTCTTC.

J is TRBJ2-7 and V is TRBV4-1; D might be TRBD1 (6 bases). With 5 bases removed from V and 9 bases from J, the gap between germline ends came to 23 bases. CDR1 is MGHRA and CDR2 is YSYEKL in the germline V gene. The CDR3 extends over 15 amino acids. CDR3 loop: CASSVQRDTTLGQYF. Written as DNA, the CDR3 is TGCGCCAGCAGCGTACAACGGGACACCACCCTCGGGCAGTACTTC.